The rows below give T cell receptor beta chains drawn from one sample of a study of CD8 T cells in ankylosing spondylitis. From the 5' RACE reads, TCRdb called clonotypes with MiXCR, one entry per CDR3 protein. The sample carries about 220,000 distinct CDR3 sequences, about 16% recorded once. Sequenced: blood, either unsorted or a sorted T cell fraction (not recorded which). The receptors stem from a male donor with ankylosing spondylitis. Each CDR3 is given with its conserved first and last residue. A D gene is named only where the DNA matches it firmly. Only some rows state a clone size, as once, few, many or a class for expanded clones.

abundance,d_gene,j_gene,v_gene,CDR3nt,CDR3aa
few,TRBD2,TRBJ2-5,TRBV7-2,TGTGCCAGCAGCTTAGTCGTATCTAGCGGGAAAGAGACCCAGTACTTC,CASSLVVSSGKETQYF
NA,NA,TRBJ2-7,TRBV9,TGTGCCAGCAGCCCTCCCGACACCTACGAGCAGTACTTC,CASSPPDTYEQYF
NA,TRBD2,TRBJ2-5,TRBV4-1,TGCGCCAGCAGCCAAGTGGGCGGGGGGGCCCCCGGGGGGACCCAGTACTTC,CASSQVGGGAPGGTQYF
NA,NA,TRBJ2-7,TRBV5-6,TGTGCCAGCAGCTCCGGGGTCCTCGGCTACGAGCAGTACTTC,CASSSGVLGYEQYF
NA,TRBD1,TRBJ2-7,TRBV5-1,TGCGCCAGCAGCTTAGTACAGGGGATCTACGAGCAGTACTTC,CASSLVQGIYEQYF
few,NA,TRBJ2-7,TRBV5-1,TGCGCCAGCAGCTTGGGGGGGGACATCTCCTACGAGCAGTACTTC,CASSLGGDISYEQYF
few,NA,TRBJ2-5,TRBV5-1,TGCGCCAGCAGCTTGGAGGCGACCATCCCCGCGGAGACCCAGTACTTC,CASSLEATIPAETQYF
NA,NA,TRBJ2-2,TRBV4-3,TGCGCCAGCAGCCAAGATTACGGTCCCCCCCCGCTCCTGTTTTTT,CASSQDYGPPPLLFF
few,TRBD2,TRBJ2-5,TRBV7-9,TGTGCCAGCAGCAAACTAGCGGGGAGACAAGAGACCCAGTACTTC,CASSKLAGRQETQYF
few,TRBD1,TRBJ2-7,TRBV7-8,TGTGCCAGCAGCTTATTTGCAGGGGGCGACGAGCAGTACTTC,CASSLFAGGDEQYF
few,NA,TRBJ2-7,TRBV5-1,TGCGCCAGCAGCCCCCGGACAGATGAGCAGTACTTC,CASSPRTDEQYF
few,NA,TRBJ1-1,TRBV7-6,TGTGCCAGCAGCGAGAGCGGGGGGGCGGACACTGAAGCTTTCTTT,CASSESGGADTEAFF
NA,NA,TRBJ2-1,TRBV11-2,TGTGCCAGCAGCGCGTCAGGGTTGAGCTCCTACAATGAGCAGTTCTTC,CASSASGLSSYNEQFF
NA,TRBD2,TRBJ2-1,TRBV20-1,TGCAGTGCGAGAGCCCGGACTAGTGTATACAATGAGCAGTTCTTC,CSARARTSVYNEQFF
NA,NA,TRBJ1-3,TRBV27,TGTGCCAGCAGCCAGACCGGGGGCTTTGGAAACACCATATATTTT,CASSQTGGFGNTIYF
few,TRBD2,TRBJ2-1,TRBV7-9,TGTGCCAGCTTGAGGGTGGGGAGCGGGACCCCCAATGAGCAGTTCTTC,CASLRVGSGTPNEQFF
NA,NA,TRBJ2-3,TRBV7-2,TGTGCCAGCAGCTTAGGGCAGGTGATCACAGATACGCAGTATTTT,CASSLGQVITDTQYF
few,TRBD1,TRBJ2-1,TRBV10-1,TGCGCCAGCAGTGAGTCCACAGGGGTCTCCGCTTCCTACAATGAGCAGTTCTTC,CASSESTGVSASYNEQFF
few,NA,TRBJ2-1,TRBV28,TGTGCCAGCAGCCTAGTGGCGGCCCTTAACAATGAGCAGTTCTTC,CASSLVAALNNEQFF
many,NA,TRBJ1-1,TRBV12-3/TRBV12-4,TGTGCCAGCAGTTTCGGCACGTTCCCTGAAGCTTTCTTT,CASSFGTFPEAFF
few,NA,TRBJ2-3,TRBV20-1,TGCGGTTGGAGGGAGAGGGTCACAGATACGCAGTATTTT,CGWRERVTDTQYF
few,NA,TRBJ2-2,TRBV12-3/TRBV12-4,TGTGCCAGCAGTTTTTCCCAGCCCGGGGACACCGGGGAGCTGTTTTTT,CASSFSQPGDTGELFF
few,TRBD2,TRBJ2-1,TRBV12-3/TRBV12-4,TGTGCCAGCAGTTTAGGACTAGCGGGAGCAGAGCAGTTCTTC,CASSLGLAGAEQFF
NA,NA,TRBJ2-3,TRBV5-5,TGTGCCAGCAGCGGGTCGGGGTGGGACACAGATACGCAGTATTTT,CASSGSGWDTDTQYF
many,TRBD1,TRBJ2-1,TRBV29-1,TGCAGCGTTGAGGCGGACAGGGCGTACAATGAGCAGTTCTTC,CSVEADRAYNEQFF
many,TRBD1,TRBJ2-1,TRBV12-3/TRBV12-4,TGTGCCAGCAGCACGGGGACAGGGGTTAGGGATGAGCAGTTCTTC,CASSTGTGVRDEQFF
NA,TRBD1,TRBJ1-1,TRBV27,TGTGCCAGCAGTTTCATCTCCCAGGGGGACACTGAAGCTTTCTTT,CASSFISQGDTEAFF
NA,NA,TRBJ2-7,TRBV5-6,TGTGCCAGCAGCTTGGAGCTAGCAGGCGAGCAGTACTTC,CASSLELAGEQYF
NA,NA,TRBJ2-1,TRBV6-2/TRBV6-3,TGTGCCAGTAGTAATAGCCTCTACAATGAGCAGTTCTTC,CASSNSLYNEQFF
NA,NA,TRBJ1-1,TRBV4-1,TGCGCCAGCAGCCAAATGTATGGAGTAGGGGACAACACTGAAGCTTTCTTT,CASSQMYGVGDNTEAFF
few,TRBD1,TRBJ1-1,TRBV9,TGTGCCAGCAGCGACCACCTAGATACAGGGGACACTGAAGCTTTCTTT,CASSDHLDTGDTEAFF
NA,NA,TRBJ1-1,TRBV20-1,TGCAGTGCGACCGGGACGGCGAACACTGAAGCTTTCTTT,CSATGTANTEAFF
NA,NA,TRBJ2-7,TRBV7-9,TGTGCCAGCAGCTTAGATCTTGGGGACTCGACCTACGAGCAGTACTTC,CASSLDLGDSTYEQYF
NA,NA,TRBJ2-3,TRBV20-1,TGCAGTGCTAGAGCCTACCTAGGCGAAGTTGGCACAGATACGCAGTATTTT,CSARAYLGEVGTDTQYF
few,TRBD1,TRBJ2-7,TRBV14,TGTGCCAGCAGCCAAGAGACAGGGGTGACTATCGCCTACGAGCAGTACTTC,CASSQETGVTIAYEQYF
NA,TRBD1,TRBJ2-1,TRBV14,TGTGCCAGCAGCCAAGGGGGTCAGGGGGCCCCCTACAATGAGCAGTTCTTC,CASSQGGQGAPYNEQFF